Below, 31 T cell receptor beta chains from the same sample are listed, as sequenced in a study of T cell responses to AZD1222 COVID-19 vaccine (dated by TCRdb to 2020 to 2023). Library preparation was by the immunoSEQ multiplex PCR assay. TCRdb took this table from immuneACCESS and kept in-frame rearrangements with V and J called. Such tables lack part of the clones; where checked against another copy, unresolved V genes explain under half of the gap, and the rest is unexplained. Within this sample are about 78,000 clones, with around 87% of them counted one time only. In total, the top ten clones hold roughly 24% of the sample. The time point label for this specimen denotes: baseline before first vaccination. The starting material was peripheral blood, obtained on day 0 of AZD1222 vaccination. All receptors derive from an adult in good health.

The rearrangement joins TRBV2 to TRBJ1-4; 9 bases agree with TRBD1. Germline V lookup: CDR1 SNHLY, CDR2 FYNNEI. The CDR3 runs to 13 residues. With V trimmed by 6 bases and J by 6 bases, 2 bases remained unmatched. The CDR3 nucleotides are TGTGCCAGCAGCCGGGACAGGGATGAAAAACTGTTTTTT. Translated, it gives CASSRDRDEKLFF.

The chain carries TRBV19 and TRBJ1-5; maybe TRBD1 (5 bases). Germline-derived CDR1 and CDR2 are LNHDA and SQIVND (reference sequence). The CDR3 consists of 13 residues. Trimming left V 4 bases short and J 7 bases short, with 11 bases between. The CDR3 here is CASSTTRGQPQHF. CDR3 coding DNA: TGTGCCAGTAGTACCACCCGGGGGCAGCCCCAGCATTTT.

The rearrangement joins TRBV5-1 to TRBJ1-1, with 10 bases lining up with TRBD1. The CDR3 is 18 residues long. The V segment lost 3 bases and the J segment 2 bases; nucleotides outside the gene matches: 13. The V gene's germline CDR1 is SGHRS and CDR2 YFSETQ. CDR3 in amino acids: CASSSDRDRGRINTEAFF. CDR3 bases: TGCGCCAGCAGCTCGGATAGGGACAGGGGTAGAATTAACACTGAAGCTTTCTTT.

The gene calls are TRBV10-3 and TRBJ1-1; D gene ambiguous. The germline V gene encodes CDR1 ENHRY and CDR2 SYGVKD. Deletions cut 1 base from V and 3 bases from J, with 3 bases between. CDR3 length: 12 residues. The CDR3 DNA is TGTGCCATCAGTGAGTTGTACACTGAAGCTTTCTTT. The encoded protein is CAISELYTEAFF.

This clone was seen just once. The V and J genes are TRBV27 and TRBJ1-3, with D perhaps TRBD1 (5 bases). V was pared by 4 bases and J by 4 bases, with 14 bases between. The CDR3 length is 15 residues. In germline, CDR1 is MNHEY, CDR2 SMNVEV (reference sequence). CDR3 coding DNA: TGTGCCAGCAGTTCTCACGAGGGGATCGGAAACACCATATATTTT. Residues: CASSSHEGIGNTIYF.

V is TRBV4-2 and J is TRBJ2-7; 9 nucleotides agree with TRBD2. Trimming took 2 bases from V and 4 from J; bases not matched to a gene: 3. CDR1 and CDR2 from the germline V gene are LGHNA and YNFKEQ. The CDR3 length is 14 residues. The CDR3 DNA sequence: TGTGCCAGCAGCCAAAGACTAGCGGTGTACGAGCAGTACTTC. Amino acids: CASSQRLAVYEQYF.

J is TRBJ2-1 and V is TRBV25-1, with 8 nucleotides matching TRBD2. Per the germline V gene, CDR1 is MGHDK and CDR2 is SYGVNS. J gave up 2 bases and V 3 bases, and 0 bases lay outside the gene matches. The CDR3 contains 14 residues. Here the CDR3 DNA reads TGTGCCAGCAGTGATAGCGGGACCTACAATGAGCAGTTCTTC. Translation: CASSDSGTYNEQFF.

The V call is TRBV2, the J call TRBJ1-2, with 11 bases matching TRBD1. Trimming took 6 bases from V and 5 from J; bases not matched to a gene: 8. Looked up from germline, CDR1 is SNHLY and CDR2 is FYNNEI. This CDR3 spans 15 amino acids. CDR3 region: CASRATGTGGYGYTF. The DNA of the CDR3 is TGTGCCAGCAGGGCAACCGGGACAGGGGGGTATGGCTACACCTTC.

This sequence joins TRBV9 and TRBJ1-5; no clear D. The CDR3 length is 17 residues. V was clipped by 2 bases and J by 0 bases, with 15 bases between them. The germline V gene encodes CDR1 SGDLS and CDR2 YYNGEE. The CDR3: CASSVGIGPNSNQPQHF. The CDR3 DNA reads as TGTGCCAGCAGCGTCGGCATCGGACCCAATAGCAATCAGCCCCAGCATTTT.

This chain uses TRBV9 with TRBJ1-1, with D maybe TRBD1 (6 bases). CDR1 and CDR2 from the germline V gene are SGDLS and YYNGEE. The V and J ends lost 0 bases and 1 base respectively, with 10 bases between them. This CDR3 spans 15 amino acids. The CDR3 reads CASSVATGRNTEAFF. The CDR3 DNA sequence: TGTGCCAGCAGCGTAGCAACAGGGAGGAACACTGAAGCTTTCTTT.

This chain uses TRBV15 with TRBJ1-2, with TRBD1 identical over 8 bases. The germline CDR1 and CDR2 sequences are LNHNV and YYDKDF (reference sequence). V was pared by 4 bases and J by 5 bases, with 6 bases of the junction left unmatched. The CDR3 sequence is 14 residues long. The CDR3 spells CATSTGQGSYGYTF. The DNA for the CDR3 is TGTGCCACCAGCACCGGACAGGGAAGTTATGGCTACACCTTC.

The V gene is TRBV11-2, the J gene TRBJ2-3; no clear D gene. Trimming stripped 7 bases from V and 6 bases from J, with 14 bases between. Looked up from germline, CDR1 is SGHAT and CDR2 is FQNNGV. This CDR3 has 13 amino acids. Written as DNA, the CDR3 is TGTGCCAGCACCCCTGGCTTTCATGATACGCAGTATTTT. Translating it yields CASTPGFHDTQYF. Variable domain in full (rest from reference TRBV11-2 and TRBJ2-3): EAGVAQSPRYKIIEKRQSVAFWCNPISGHATLYWYQQILGQGPKLLIQFQNNGVVDDSQLPKDRFSAERLKGVDSTLKIQPAKLEDSAVYLCASTPGFHDTQYFGPGTRLTVL.

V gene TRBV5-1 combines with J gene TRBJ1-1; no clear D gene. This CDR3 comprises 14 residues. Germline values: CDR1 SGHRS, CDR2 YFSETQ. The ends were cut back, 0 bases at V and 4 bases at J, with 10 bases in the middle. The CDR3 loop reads CASSLGQWGTEAFF. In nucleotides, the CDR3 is TGCGCCAGCAGCTTGGGTCAATGGGGCACTGAAGCTTTCTTT.

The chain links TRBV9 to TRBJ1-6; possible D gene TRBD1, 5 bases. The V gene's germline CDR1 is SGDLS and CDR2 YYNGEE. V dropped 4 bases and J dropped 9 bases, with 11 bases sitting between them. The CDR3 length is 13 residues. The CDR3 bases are TGTGCCAGCAGCCCCGGAAGGGGTTCACCCCTCCACTTT. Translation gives CASSPGRGSPLHF.

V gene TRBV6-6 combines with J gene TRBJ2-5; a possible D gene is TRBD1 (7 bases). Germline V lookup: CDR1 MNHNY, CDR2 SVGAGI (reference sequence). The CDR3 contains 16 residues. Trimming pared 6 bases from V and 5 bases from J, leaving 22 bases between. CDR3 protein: CASRGDRDWLGETQYF. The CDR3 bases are TGTGCCAGCAGGGGAGACAGGGACTGGTTGGGGGAGACCCAGTACTTC.

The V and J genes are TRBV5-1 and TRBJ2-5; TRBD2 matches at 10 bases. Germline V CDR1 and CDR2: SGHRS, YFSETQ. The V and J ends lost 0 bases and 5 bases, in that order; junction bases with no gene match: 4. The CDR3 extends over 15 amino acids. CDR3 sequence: CASSLATSGAETQYF. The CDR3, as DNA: TGCGCCAGCAGCTTGGCCACTAGCGGGGCGGAGACCCAGTACTTC.

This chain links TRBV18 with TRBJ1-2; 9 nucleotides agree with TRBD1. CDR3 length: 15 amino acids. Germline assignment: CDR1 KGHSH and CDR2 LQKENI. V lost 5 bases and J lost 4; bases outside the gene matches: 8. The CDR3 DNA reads TGTGCCAGCTCATCCGCCGGGACAGGGTCCTATGGCTACACCTTC. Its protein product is CASSSAGTGSYGYTF. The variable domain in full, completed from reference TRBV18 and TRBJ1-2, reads NAGVMQNPRHLVRRRGQEARLRCSPMKGHSHVYWYRQLPEEGLKFMVYLQKENIIDESGMPKERFSAEFPKEGPSILRIQQVVRGDSAAYFCASSSAGTGSYGYTFGSGTRLTVV.

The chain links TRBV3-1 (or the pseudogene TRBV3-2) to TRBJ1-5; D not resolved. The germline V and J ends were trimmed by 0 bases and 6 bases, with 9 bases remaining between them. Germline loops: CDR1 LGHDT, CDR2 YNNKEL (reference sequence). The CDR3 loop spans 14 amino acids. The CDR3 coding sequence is TGTGCCAGCAGCCAAGATCTGGCGGGTCAGCCCCAGCATTTT. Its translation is CASSQDLAGQPQHF.

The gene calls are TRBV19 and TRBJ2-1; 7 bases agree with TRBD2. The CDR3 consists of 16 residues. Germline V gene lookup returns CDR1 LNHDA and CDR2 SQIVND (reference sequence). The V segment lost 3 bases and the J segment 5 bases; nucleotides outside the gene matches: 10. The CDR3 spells CASSIGWLAENNEQFF. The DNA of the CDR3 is TGTGCCAGTAGTATTGGGTGGCTAGCGGAGAACAATGAGCAGTTCTTC. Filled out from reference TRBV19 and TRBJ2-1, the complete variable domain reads DGGITQSPKYLFRKEGQNVTLSCEQNLNHDAMYWYRQDPGQGLRLIYYSQIVNDFQKGDIAEGYSVSREKKESFPLTVTSAQKNPTAFYLCASSIGWLAENNEQFFGPGTRLTVL.

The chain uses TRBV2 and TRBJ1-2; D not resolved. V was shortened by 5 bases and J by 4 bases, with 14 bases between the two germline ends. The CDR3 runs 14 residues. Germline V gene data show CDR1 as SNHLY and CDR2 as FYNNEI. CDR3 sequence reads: CASSLYQETYGYTF. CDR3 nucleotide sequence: TGTGCCAGCAGTCTCTATCAGGAGACCTATGGCTACACCTTC.

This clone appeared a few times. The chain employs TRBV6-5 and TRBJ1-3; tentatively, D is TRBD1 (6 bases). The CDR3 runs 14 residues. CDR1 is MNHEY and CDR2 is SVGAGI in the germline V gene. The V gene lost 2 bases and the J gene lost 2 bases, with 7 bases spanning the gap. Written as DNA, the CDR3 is TGTGCCAGCAGTTACGCAGGGGCTGGAAACACCATATATTTT. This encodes CASSYAGAGNTIYF.

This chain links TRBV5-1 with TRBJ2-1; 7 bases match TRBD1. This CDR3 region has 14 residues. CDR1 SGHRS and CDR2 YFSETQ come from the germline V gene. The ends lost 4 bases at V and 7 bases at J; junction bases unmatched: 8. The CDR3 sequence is CASSPGQRGNEQFF. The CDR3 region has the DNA TGCGCCAGCAGCCCGGGACAGCGTGGAAATGAGCAGTTCTTC. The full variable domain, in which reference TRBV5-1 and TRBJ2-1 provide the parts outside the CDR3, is KAGVTQTPRYLIKTRGQQVTLSCSPISGHRSVSWYQQTPGQGLQFLFEYFSETQRNKGNFPGRFSGRQFSNSRSEMNVSTLELGDSALYLCASSPGQRGNEQFFGPGTRLTVL.

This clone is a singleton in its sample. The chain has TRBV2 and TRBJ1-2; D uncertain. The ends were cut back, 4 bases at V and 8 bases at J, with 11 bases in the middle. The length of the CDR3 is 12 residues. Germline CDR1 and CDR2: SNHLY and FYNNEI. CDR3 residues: CASSAGLQGYTF. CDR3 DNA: TGTGCCAGCAGTGCTGGGCTTCAGGGCTACACCTTC.

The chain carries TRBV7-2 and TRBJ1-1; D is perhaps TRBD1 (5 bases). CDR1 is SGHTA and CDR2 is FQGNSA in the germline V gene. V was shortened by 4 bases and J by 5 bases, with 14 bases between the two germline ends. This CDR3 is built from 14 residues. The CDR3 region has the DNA TGTGCCAGCAGCTCTCTTGGGGGGGGGACTGAAGCTTTCTTT. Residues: CASSSLGGGTEAFF. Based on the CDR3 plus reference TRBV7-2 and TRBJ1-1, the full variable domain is GAGVSQSPSNKVTEKGKDVELRCDPISGHTALYWYRQSLGQGLEFLIYFQGNSAPDKSGLPSDRFSAERTGGSVSTLTIQRTQQEDSAVYLCASSSLGGGTEAFFGQGTRLTVV.

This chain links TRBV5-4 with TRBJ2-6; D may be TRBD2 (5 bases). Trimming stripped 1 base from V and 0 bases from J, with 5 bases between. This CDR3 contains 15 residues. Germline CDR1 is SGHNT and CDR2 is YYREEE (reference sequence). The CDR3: CASSLRDSGANVLTF. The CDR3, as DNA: TGTGCCAGCAGCTTGCGGGACTCTGGGGCCAACGTCCTGACTTTC.

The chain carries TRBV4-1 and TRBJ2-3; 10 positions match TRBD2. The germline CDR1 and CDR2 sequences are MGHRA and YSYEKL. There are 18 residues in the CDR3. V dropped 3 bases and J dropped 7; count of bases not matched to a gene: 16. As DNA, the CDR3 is TGCGCCAGCAGCCATCAAGCGGGAGGGGTAGGGACCACCCATACGCAGTATTTT. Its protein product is CASSHQAGGVGTTHTQYF.

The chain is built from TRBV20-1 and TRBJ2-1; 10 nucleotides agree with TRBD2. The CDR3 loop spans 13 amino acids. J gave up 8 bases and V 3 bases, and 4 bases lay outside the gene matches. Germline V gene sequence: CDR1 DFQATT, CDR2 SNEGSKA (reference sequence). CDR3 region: CSASTSGTHEQFF. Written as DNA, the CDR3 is TGCAGTGCTAGTACTAGCGGGACCCATGAGCAGTTCTTC.

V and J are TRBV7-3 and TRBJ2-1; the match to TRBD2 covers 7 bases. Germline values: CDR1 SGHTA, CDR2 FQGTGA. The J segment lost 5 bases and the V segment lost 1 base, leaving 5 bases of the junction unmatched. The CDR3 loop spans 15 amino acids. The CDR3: CASSLRLGGNNEQFF. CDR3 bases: TGTGCCAGCAGCTTAAGATTGGGGGGGAACAATGAGCAGTTCTTC.

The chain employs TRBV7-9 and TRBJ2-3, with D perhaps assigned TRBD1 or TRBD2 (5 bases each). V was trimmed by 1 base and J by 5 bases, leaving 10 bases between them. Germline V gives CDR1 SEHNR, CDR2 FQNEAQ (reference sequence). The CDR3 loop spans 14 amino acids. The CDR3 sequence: CASSLDAGGDTQYF. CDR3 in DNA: TGTGCCAGCAGCTTAGATGCTGGGGGAGATACGCAGTATTTT.

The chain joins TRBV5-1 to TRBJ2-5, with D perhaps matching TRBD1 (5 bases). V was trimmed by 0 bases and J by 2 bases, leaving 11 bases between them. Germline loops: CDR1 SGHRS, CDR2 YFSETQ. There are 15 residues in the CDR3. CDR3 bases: TGCGCCAGCAGCTTGGGCTCGGCAGGGCAAGAGACCCAGTACTTC. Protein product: CASSLGSAGQETQYF.

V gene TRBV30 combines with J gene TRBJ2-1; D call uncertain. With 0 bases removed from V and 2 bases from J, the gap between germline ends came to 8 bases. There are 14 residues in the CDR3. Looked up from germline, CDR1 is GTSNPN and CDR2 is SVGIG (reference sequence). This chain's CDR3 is CAWSVALPYNEQFF. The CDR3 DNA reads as TGTGCCTGGAGTGTAGCATTACCCTACAATGAGCAGTTCTTC.